This entry describes one T cell receptor beta chain. In its sample, this clonotype was seen a few times. What antigen it recognizes has not been identified. Qualities for individual bases were not recorded, and no much larger clone is one base off. Relative to germline, V is 0 bases shorter and J is 2 bases shorter, with 9 bases between their ends. Measured from the cysteine to the phenylalanine, the CDR3 is 15 residues long. CDR3 DNA is the only sequence kept; it has 45 bases, read in frame from the first base. CDR1 and CDR2, per the germline V gene (reference sequence), are SGHNT and YYREEE. The sample is drawn from a study of blood T cells in healthy people across ages (dated by TCRdb to the mid-2010s). In the study overall: In model experiments, roughly one uniquely barcoded TCR beta cDNA molecule per two T cells was captured by template switching. Using deep sequencing normalized with unique cDNA molecular identifiers, the study measured how TCR beta repertoire diversity changes with age. Donors were grouped into four age groups: young (average roughly 17 years), middle-aged (over 35), aged (about 59) and long-lived (about 90). To avoid experimental bias, donors of different ages were spread randomly across the sequencing lanes. For two donors (one aged 18 to 30 and one aged 80 or older), the study analyzed two additional independent replicas of 1 million unique cDNA reads from the same blood draw.

Systemically healthy Caucasian individuals from Russia, 35 to 40 in total and aged about 6 to 100 years, were included as donors. Roughly 10 milliliters of peripheral blood were collected from each donor into EDTA-treated Vacutainer tubes. Ficoll-Paque density-gradient centrifugation was used to isolate PBMCs, with at least 7 million obtained per sample. Trizol reagent was used to extract total RNA from the PBMCs, yielding at least 5.5 micrograms per sample. For every donor, an aliquot of PBMCs went through flow cytometry to measure the percentages of naive CD45RAhigh/CD27high T cells. The library was made by 5' RACE. Sequencing relied on an Illumina HiSeq 2500. The second PCR ran for about 6 to 11 cycles and used a J-beta primer mix along with a sample-barcoded 5' primer. A template-switch 5' adaptor carrying 12 random nucleotides introduced a unique molecular identifier onto each TCR beta cDNA molecule. Each sample yielded at least 3 million CDR3-containing paired-end reads. All of the RNA was converted into first-strand cDNA using the Mint cDNA synthesis kit, with a TRBC-specific oligonucleotide serving as the primer. Following uracil-DNA glycosylase treatment, a first 18-cycle PCR with universal primers M1SS and BC2_uni_R was performed on all cDNA. The study's processing was this. Normalization of each sample was performed by random selection of 1 million high-quality reads, each carrying a distinct molecular identifier. Reads with shared molecular identifiers were discarded instead of being binned into consensus sequences. MiTCR, run with a Q25 quality threshold and the strictest error-elimination algorithm, handled CDR3 identification, clonotype clustering and error correction. A nonparametric unseen species model with Euler transformation was used to estimate lower-bound total TCR beta diversity. The public reads were reanalyzed by TCRdb: fastp trimming at Q25, MiXCR alignment, in-frame beta chains only. Merged by CDR3 protein, the rows form single entries marked with the most common genes and DNA. These V and J calls originate from TCRdb's pipeline instead of the authors' own analysis. The table for this sample lists around 900,000 distinct CDR3 sequences; 29% of them were counted only once. 15% to 20% of the sample lies in the top ten.

The full study reports these points: As age increased, observed TCR beta diversity per million T cells dropped in a roughly linear way, and a significant reduction was already evident by age around 41. Since profiling was done on bulk unsorted PBMCs, naive and antigen-experienced compartments could not be conclusively compared. Compared with the aged group, the long-lived group had more naive CD4+ T cells, fewer expanded clones and increased TCR diversity, a pattern suggesting age selection. Estimates of total diversity based on one million sequenced T cells were regarded as lower bounds and as underestimates. Because donor CMV infection status was unknown, age-related changes in expanded clonotypes were potentially confounded. A strong correlation was found between observed TCR beta diversity and the percentage of naive T cells measured by flow cytometry.

The receptor was derived from a woman of 80 years or more in good health. The chain is made from TRBV5-4 and TRBJ2-1, and possibly TRBD1, on 6 matching bases. The sequenced sample consisted of blood. The CDR3 has the sequence CASSLGGTPYNEQFF. In nucleotides, the sequence is TGTGCCAGCAGCTTGGGAGGGACACCCTACAATGAGCAGTTCTTC.